One sample yielded the 32 T cell receptor beta chains listed below, sequenced in a study of cytomegalovirus exposure and HLA in healthy donors. PCR employed 60 Vbeta and 13 Jbeta primers. Data came from immunoSEQ multiplex PCR; TCRdb stores just in-frame clones and leaves some out. The sample carries roughly 150,000 clones, 75% to 80% recorded once. The source material was PBMCs. The receptors were sampled from a male donor in good health and CMV-seronegative.

CDR3 nucleotides: TGTGCCAGCAGTTACCGGGGGACGGGAGGCGGCTACACCTTC. As protein: CASSYRGTGGGYTF. V gene TRBV6-5 combines with J gene TRBJ1-2, with D possibly TRBD1 on 5 matching bases. Germline V gives CDR1 MNHEY, CDR2 SVGAGI. CDR3 length: 14 amino acids. The V end lost 2 bases, the J end lost 8 bases, and 15 bases lay between the germline ends.

CDR3 DNA sequence: TGTGCCAGCAGCAGACAGGGGGCACTCTACAATGAGCAGTTCTTC. This encodes CASSRQGALYNEQFF. This sequence joins TRBV7-2 and TRBJ2-1, with 10 bases fitting TRBD1. Per germline, CDR1 SGHTA and CDR2 FQGNSA. The V segment lost 5 bases and the J segment 3 bases; nucleotides outside the gene matches: 4. The CDR3 is made up of 15 amino acids.

This clone has just a few counts. This sequence joins TRBV29-1 and TRBJ1-1, with 9 bases identical to TRBD1. The CDR3 is 12 residues long. The V and J ends lost 7 bases and 3 bases, in that order; junction bases with no gene match: 3. Germline V gives CDR1 SQVTM, CDR2 ANQGSEA. This chain's CDR3 is CSARDRDTEAFF. In nucleotides, the CDR3 is TGCAGCGCCCGGGACAGGGACACTGAAGCTTTCTTT.

V is TRBV20-1 and J is TRBJ1-1; tentative D call: TRBD1 (6 bases). The CDR3 loop spans 11 amino acids. Trimming left V 3 bases short and J 13 bases short, with 15 bases between. Germline assignment: CDR1 DFQATT and CDR2 SNEGSKA (reference sequence). CDR3 protein: CSASPGQFDFF. CDR3 nucleotides: TGCAGTGCTAGCCCCGGACAGTTCGATTTCTTT.

This chain uses TRBV9 with TRBJ2-1, with D maybe TRBD1 (6 bases). The germline V gene encodes CDR1 SGDLS and CDR2 YYNGEE. The CDR3 length is 15 residues. Deletions cut 0 bases from V and 4 bases from J, with 11 bases between. CDR3 coding DNA: TGTGCCAGCAGCGTAGACGGGACACCATACAATGAGCAGTTCTTC. Translation gives CASSVDGTPYNEQFF.

This chain joins TRBV7-9 and TRBJ1-1; TRBD1 is a possible D gene (6 bases). V was shortened by 3 bases and J by 1 base, with 12 bases between the two germline ends. This CDR3 comprises 15 residues. Per germline, CDR1 SEHNR and CDR2 FQNEAQ (reference sequence). In nucleotides, the CDR3 is TGTGCCAGCAGCTTGAACTCGGGACAGAACACTGAAGCTTTCTTT. Amino acid sequence: CASSLNSGQNTEAFF. Variable domain in full (rest from reference TRBV7-9 and TRBJ1-1): DTGVSQNPRHKITKRGQNVTFRCDPISEHNRLYWYRQTLGQGPEFLTYFQNEAQLEKSRLLSDRFSAERPKGSFSTLEIQRTEQGDSAMYLCASSLNSGQNTEAFFGQGTRLTVV.

This CDR3 reads CASSAGTGFSYNEQFF. CDR3 nucleotide sequence: TGTGCCAGCAGTGCCGGGACAGGGTTTTCCTACAATGAGCAGTTCTTC. The chain combines TRBV6-1 with TRBJ2-1; 9 bases match TRBD1. The CDR3 sequence is 16 residues long. The germline V gene has CDR1 MNHNS and CDR2 SASEGT. Trimming removed 4 bases from V and 1 base from J; junction bases left unmatched: 5.

This clone has more than one count but fewer than ten. The gene calls are TRBV27 and TRBJ2-1, with 7 bases lining up with TRBD2. The CDR3 runs to 15 residues. V was pared by 2 bases and J by 7 bases, with 8 bases of the junction left unmatched. Germline V CDR1 and CDR2: MNHEY, SMNVEV (reference sequence). DNA for the CDR3: TGTGCCAGCAGTTTACTCCCTAGCGGCATGAATGAGCAGTTCTTC. Amino acid sequence: CASSLLPSGMNEQFF.

The rearrangement uses TRBV7-9 and TRBJ2-1; the D gene is possibly TRBD2 (5 bases). V lost 0 bases, J lost 10 bases, and 16 bases lay in between. This CDR3 spans 15 amino acids. From germline, CDR1 is SEHNR and CDR2 FQNEAQ (reference sequence). The chain's CDR3 is CASSLALATSGEQFF. In DNA, the CDR3 is TGTGCCAGCAGCTTAGCGCTGGCCACTAGTGGGGAGCAGTTCTTC.

This clone appeared once. J is TRBJ1-1 and V is TRBV6-5; D gene unclear. Germline V gives CDR1 MNHEY, CDR2 SVGAGI. Trimming removed 5 bases at V and 0 bases at J, with 7 bases between. The CDR3 spans 13 residues. CDR3 DNA: TGTGCCAGCAGTAGGGAGTTGAACACTGAAGCTTTCTTT. Its translation is CASSRELNTEAFF.

This clone was recorded a few times. The J gene is TRBJ2-5, the V gene TRBV5-4, with D perhaps matching TRBD1 (6 bases). Per germline, CDR1 SGHNT and CDR2 YYREEE (reference sequence). The CDR3 is 15 residues long. The V end lost 3 bases, the J end lost 2 bases, and 14 bases lay between the germline ends. This chain's CDR3 is CASSWNREQQETQYF. In DNA form, the CDR3 reads TGTGCCAGCAGCTGGAACAGGGAACAGCAAGAGACCCAGTACTTC.

The gene calls are TRBV2 and TRBJ2-7; D is unclear. CDR3 length: 12 residues. Germline V gene data show CDR1 as SNHLY and CDR2 as FYNNEI. V lost 4 bases, J lost 3 bases, and 7 bases lay in between. The CDR3 bases are TGTGCCAGCAGTGGAAACAACTACGAGCAGTACTTC. Translation gives CASSGNNYEQYF. Drawing the rest from reference TRBV2 and TRBJ2-7, the complete variable domain is EPEVTQTPSHQVTQMGQEVILRCVPISNHLYFYWYRQILGQKVEFLVSFYNNEISEKSEIFDDQFSVERPDGSNFTLKIRSTKLEDSAMYFCASSGNNYEQYFGPGTRLTVT.

Only one count was recorded for this clone. V gene TRBV11-3 combines with J gene TRBJ2-3, with 7 bases aligning to TRBD1. In germline, CDR1 is SGHNT, CDR2 YENEEA. Trimming removed 6 bases from V and 3 bases from J; junction bases left unmatched: 12. This CDR3 contains 16 residues. The chain's CDR3 is CASSSAQGVRTDTQYF. CDR3 nucleotides: TGTGCCAGCAGTTCAGCGCAGGGGGTTCGGACAGATACGCAGTATTTT.

J is TRBJ1-1 and V is TRBV29-1; possibly TRBD1 for D (5 bases). Trimming cost V 6 bases and J 7 bases, with 15 bases left between them. The CDR3 has 12 amino acids. Germline V lookup: CDR1 SQVTM, CDR2 ANQGSEA. CDR3 residues: CSVGGSAGEAFF. In DNA, the CDR3 is TGCAGCGTGGGGGGGTCGGCCGGTGAAGCTTTCTTT.

The rearrangement joins TRBV5-6 to TRBJ2-5; 10 bases map to TRBD1. The J call may be wrong; the DNA end is better matched by TRBJ2-7. Per the germline V gene, CDR1 is SGHDT and CDR2 is YYEEEE. The CDR3 is 13 amino acids. The CDR3 DNA reads TGTGCCAGCAGCTCGGGACAGGGGTACGAGCAGTACTTC. This translates into CASSSGQGYEQYF.

This clone was detected a few times. The chain joins TRBV4-3 to TRBJ2-7; D ambiguous. The CDR3 consists of 16 residues. The V and J ends lost 0 bases and 0 bases respectively, with 12 bases between them. Germline assignment: CDR1 LGHNA and CDR2 YSLEER. The CDR3 protein is CASSQDLGESSYEQYF. In DNA form, the CDR3 reads TGCGCCAGCAGCCAAGATCTTGGAGAAAGCTCCTACGAGCAGTACTTC.

This sequence joins TRBV6-5 and TRBJ1-5; D is unclear. The germline CDR1 and CDR2 sequences are MNHEY and SVGAGI. V lost 0 bases and J 6 bases, leaving 9 bases between the germline ends. The CDR3 totals 14 residues. The CDR3 bases are TGTGCCAGCAGTTACTCTGGAGCGGGTCAGCCCCAGCATTTT. Its translation is CASSYSGAGQPQHF.

The chain recombines TRBV5-1 with TRBJ2-7; tentatively, D is TRBD2 (5 bases). The germline V gene encodes CDR1 SGHRS and CDR2 YFSETQ. The CDR3 contains 15 residues. V was cut by 0 bases and J by 4 bases, with 14 bases left in between. The CDR3 nucleotides read TGCGCCAGCAGCTTGGGGGAGAGGGAACTTTACGAGCAGTACTTC. It translates to CASSLGERELYEQYF.

This chain joins TRBV5-6 and TRBJ2-7, with D tentatively TRBD2 (5 bases). With 2 bases removed from V and 9 bases from J, the gap between germline ends came to 15 bases. Germline V CDR1 and CDR2: SGHDT, YYEEEE. This CDR3 has 13 residues. The DNA of the CDR3 is TGTGCCAGCAGCTTCTTCCGGGGAGCCACGCAGTACTTC. This codes for CASSFFRGATQYF.

The rearrangement links TRBV5-4 to TRBJ2-3, with D perhaps TRBD2 (6 bases). Germline lookup yields CDR1 SGHNT and CDR2 YYREEE (reference sequence). Between the trimmed V and J ends, which lost 0 bases and 2 bases, there was a span of 13 bases. This CDR3 has 16 residues. The CDR3 spells CASSLGRDSTTDTQYF. CDR3 DNA: TGTGCCAGCAGCTTGGGTCGGGACTCAACCACAGATACGCAGTATTTT.

The rearrangement links TRBV27 to TRBJ2-3; D is possibly TRBD1 (6 bases). V was trimmed by 0 bases and J by 0 bases, leaving 10 bases between them. This CDR3 spans 16 amino acids. The germline CDR1 and CDR2 sequences are MNHEY and SMNVEV (reference sequence). The CDR3 loop reads CASSLSEQGSTDTQYF. The CDR3 DNA sequence: TGTGCCAGCAGTTTATCGGAACAGGGAAGCACAGATACGCAGTATTTT.

This chain links TRBV6-5 with TRBJ2-5, with a possible D match to TRBD1 (5 bases). The CDR3 has 15 residues. V lost 5 bases to trimming and J lost 5 bases, with 18 bases between them. Germline V gene lookup returns CDR1 MNHEY and CDR2 SVGAGI. The DNA of the CDR3 is TGTGCCAGCAGTCTCTGGGGCCCTGGGCAGGAGACCCAGTACTTC. This encodes CASSLWGPGQETQYF.

CDR3 nucleotides: TGTGCCAGCAGCTTAGGCGGGACAGGGGGTTTGCGTCAGCCCCAGCATTTT. Protein sequence: CASSLGGTGGLRQPQHF. The rearrangement uses TRBV7-9 and TRBJ1-5, with TRBD1 matching 11 bases. From germline, CDR1 is SEHNR and CDR2 FQNEAQ (reference sequence). The CDR3 length is 17 residues. The V gene end was trimmed by 1 base and the J gene end by 6 bases; junction bases not matched to a gene: 8.

This chain links TRBV4-3 with TRBJ1-1; 7 nucleotides align to TRBD1. From germline, CDR1 is LGHNA and CDR2 YSLEER. V trimming: 0 bases; J trimming: 1 base; junction bases outside the gene matches: 2. This CDR3 is 15 amino acids long. This chain's CDR3 is CASSQETGWNTEAFF. The CDR3 DNA sequence: TGCGCCAGCAGCCAAGAGACAGGGTGGAACACTGAAGCTTTCTTT.

J is TRBJ1-2 and V is TRBV7-9; possible D gene TRBD1, 6 bases. Per germline, CDR1 SEHNR and CDR2 FQNEAQ (reference sequence). Trimming shortened V by 1 base and J by 8 bases, and 11 bases separated the two germline ends. CDR3 length: 13 residues. In DNA form, the CDR3 reads TGTGCCAGCAGCTTAGAGGGGGGGCAAGGCTACACCTTC. It specifies CASSLEGGQGYTF.

The chain joins TRBV11-3 to TRBJ2-5; 9 bases map to TRBD1. Germline V CDR1 and CDR2: SGHNT, YENEEA. This CDR3 spans 17 amino acids. V shed 1 base, J shed 1 base, and the junction held 7 bases outside the gene matches. The CDR3 nucleotides read TGTGCCAGCAGCTTAGTTTATGGGACAGGGACCCAAGAGACCCAGTACTTC. Translated: CASSLVYGTGTQETQYF.

This rearrangement joins TRBV7-2 to TRBJ1-5; 7 nucleotides line up with TRBD1. Germline V gene data show CDR1 as SGHTA and CDR2 as FQGNSA. The CDR3 runs to 13 residues. The junction had 1 base not matched to a gene; V was cut back by 2 bases and J by 6 bases. The CDR3 is CASSLQGGQPQHF. The CDR3 nucleotides read TGTGCCAGCAGCTTACAGGGGGGTCAGCCCCAGCATTTT.

The genes are TRBV7-9 and TRBJ2-2, with a weak D call TRBD1 (6 bases). Per germline, CDR1 SEHNR and CDR2 FQNEAQ (reference sequence). This CDR3 is built from 13 residues. V was cut by 1 base and J by 7 bases, with 7 bases left in between. The CDR3 loop is CASSLEGGGELFF. The CDR3 nucleotides read TGTGCCAGCAGCTTAGAAGGGGGCGGGGAGCTGTTTTTT.

The chain couples TRBV18 to TRBJ2-3; weak D call: TRBD2 (5 bases). This CDR3 spans 14 amino acids. V was cut by 4 bases and J by 2 bases, with 10 bases left in between. The V gene's germline CDR1 is KGHSH and CDR2 LQKENI. The CDR3 region is CASSLGRDTDTQYF. CDR3 nucleotide sequence: TGTGCCAGCTCACTCGGACGGGACACAGATACGCAGTATTTT.

The rearrangement uses TRBV5-6 and TRBJ2-2; 8 bases map to TRBD1. Trimming cost V 4 bases and J 4 bases; bases outside gene matches: 6. Looked up from germline, CDR1 is SGHDT and CDR2 is YYEEEE. CDR3 length equals 15 residues. In DNA form, the CDR3 reads TGTGCCAGCAGCGGATTACAGGGGGGCACCGGGGAGCTGTTTTTT. This encodes CASSGLQGGTGELFF.

For this clone: Other DNA sequences within the sample encode an identical CDR3. Here the CDR3 DNA reads TGTGCCAGCAGCCGGGAACGGAACTACGAGCAGTACTTC. It yields the protein CASSRERNYEQYF. The J gene is TRBJ2-7, the V gene TRBV5-6, with D perhaps matching TRBD2 (5 bases). Germline V lookup: CDR1 SGHDT, CDR2 YYEEEE. CDR3 length: 13 residues. V was clipped by 4 bases and J by 3 bases, with 11 bases between them.

This clone has only a few counts. The chain links TRBV5-4 to TRBJ2-1; TRBD1 might be the D (6 bases). The CDR3 has 14 residues. V dropped 4 bases and J dropped 5 bases, with 13 bases sitting between them. CDR1 SGHNT and CDR2 YYREEE come from the germline V gene (reference sequence). Here the CDR3 DNA reads TGTGCCAGCAGCCCACAGGGTAGGGACAATGAGCAGTTCTTC. It yields the protein CASSPQGRDNEQFF.